The sequence of this TCR beta chain was determined in a study of cytomegalovirus exposure and HLA in healthy donors. PCR primers comprised 60 Vbeta and 13 Jbeta primers. Assay used: immunoSEQ multiplex PCR; TCRdb lists only in-frame clones, some missing. Among 190,000 or so clones listed, roughly four fifths were seen once. CDR3 size: 10 residues. Trimming cost V 10 bases and J 6 bases, with 8 bases left between them. Germline lookup yields CDR1 SGHTA and CDR2 FQGTGA. Sequencing was carried out using PBMCs. The clonotype was recovered from a man aged 50 to 60 in good health and CMV-seronegative. The gene calls are TRBV7-3 and TRBJ2-3; D remains unclear. This chain's CDR3 is CATARDTQYF. DNA of the CDR3: TGTGCCACCGCTCGGGATACGCAGTATTTT.